This section outlines one T cell receptor (beta chain) sequence together with its context. The PCR used 60 Vbeta and 13 Jbeta primers. Sequenced by immunoSEQ multiplex PCR; TCRdb stores in-frame clones only, minus some. The data hold about 55,000 clones, with roughly 80% observed a single time. The data originate from a study of cytomegalovirus exposure and HLA in healthy donors. The specimen was PBMCs. The sequence came from a man younger than 45 in good health and CMV-seronegative.

CDR3 DNA sequence: TGTGCCAGCAGAGGTAGTCTAGCCTCACCCCTCCACTTT. It codes for CASRGSLASPLHF. The chain recombines TRBV28 with TRBJ1-6; no definite D call. With 6 bases removed from V and 10 bases from J, the gap between germline ends came to 13 bases. CDR3 length: 13 amino acids. Germline V CDR1 and CDR2: MDHEN, SYDVKM.